This TCR beta chain was identified in a study of beta chain features in type 1 diabetes. Points from the study as a whole: The study found moderately but significantly shorter TCRB CDR3s in all four CD4+ subsets of Type 1 diabetes patients.

With regard to this clone: Antigen specificity is unknown.

Germline V CDR1 and CDR2: MGHRA, YSYEKL. Between the trimmed V and J ends, which lost 6 bases and 0 bases, there was a span of 15 bases. The CDR3 totals 16 residues. The authors took one heparinised blood draw, averaging about 120 mL, from each donor. Of the isolated RNA, all was reverse transcribed, and so the sequenced material was expressed TCRB transcripts. The data were produced by immunoSEQ multiplex PCR, yet TCRdb's version contains in-frame clones alone and is incomplete. The sample yields 120,000 to 150,000 clones, less than 15% seen once. The TCR comes from a man aged 18 to 29 with type 1 diabetes. What was sequenced was central memory CD4+ T cells from blood. The chain has TRBV4-1 and TRBJ2-1; a possible D gene is TRBD1 (6 bases). The CDR3 DNA reads as TGCGCCAGCAGAGGGGACACCCTAAGCTCCTACAATGAGCAGTTCTTC. Amino acids: CASRGDTLSSYNEQFF.